This TCR beta chain was documented in a study of neurological immune-mediated disorders. This clonotype came up many times. Its specificity is unknown. Template-switch 5'RACE cDNA synthesis added a 10-nucleotide unique molecular identifier. Using its own MiXCR run on the 5' RACE reads, TCRdb lists one record per CDR3 protein. The sample contains some 70,000 distinct CDR3 sequences, roughly 3.2% of which appear only once. The study, taken as a whole, reports: No sharing of CDR3 amino acid sequences was observed among expanded clones across subjects, suggesting private repertoires in all groups. One related-CDR3 cluster, found by phylogenetic grouping, held repertoires of 18 of 34 multiple sclerosis patients and is a possible signature.

This CDR3 spans 16 amino acids. With V trimmed by 4 bases and J by 3 bases, 7 bases remained unmatched. Germline CDR1 is SGDLS and CDR2 is YYNGEE. Sequencing was performed on PBMCs. This chain links TRBV9 with TRBJ2-7; 13 bases match TRBD2. The sequence was obtained from a man aged 35 to 55 with multiple sclerosis. The CDR3 nucleotides are TGTGCCAGCAGCCTACGGGGGACTAGCGGGATCTACGAGCAGTACTTC. It specifies CASSLRGTSGIYEQYF.